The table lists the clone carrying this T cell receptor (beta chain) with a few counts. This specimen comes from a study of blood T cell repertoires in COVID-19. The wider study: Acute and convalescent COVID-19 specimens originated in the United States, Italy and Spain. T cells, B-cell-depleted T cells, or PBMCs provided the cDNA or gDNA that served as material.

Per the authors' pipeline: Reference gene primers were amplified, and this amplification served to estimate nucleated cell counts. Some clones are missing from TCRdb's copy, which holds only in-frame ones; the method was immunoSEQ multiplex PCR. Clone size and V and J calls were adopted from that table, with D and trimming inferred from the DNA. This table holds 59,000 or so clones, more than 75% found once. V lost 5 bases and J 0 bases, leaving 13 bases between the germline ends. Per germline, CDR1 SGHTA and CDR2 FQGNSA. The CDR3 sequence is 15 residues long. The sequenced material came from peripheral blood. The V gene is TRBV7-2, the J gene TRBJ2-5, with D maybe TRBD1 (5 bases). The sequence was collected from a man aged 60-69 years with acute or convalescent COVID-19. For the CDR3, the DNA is TGTGCCAGCAGCCCGGTTAGGGGCCACCAAGAGACCCAGTACTTC. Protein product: CASSPVRGHQETQYF.